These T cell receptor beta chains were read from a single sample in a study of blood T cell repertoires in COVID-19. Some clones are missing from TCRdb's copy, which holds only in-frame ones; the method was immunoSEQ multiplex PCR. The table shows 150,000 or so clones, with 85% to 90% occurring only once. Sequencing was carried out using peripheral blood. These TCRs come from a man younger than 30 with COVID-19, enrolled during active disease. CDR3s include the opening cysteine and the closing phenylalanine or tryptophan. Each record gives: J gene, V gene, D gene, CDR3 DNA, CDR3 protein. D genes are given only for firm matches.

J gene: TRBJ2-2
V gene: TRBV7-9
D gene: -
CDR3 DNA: TGTGCCAGCAGCCCCCGGAGGGTCGGTAACACCGGGGAGCTGTTTTTT
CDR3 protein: CASSPRRVGNTGELFF

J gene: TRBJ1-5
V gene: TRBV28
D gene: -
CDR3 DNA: TGTGCCAGTGGAGAAGGGGTTTACAATCAGCCCCAGCATTTT
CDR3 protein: CASGEGVYNQPQHF

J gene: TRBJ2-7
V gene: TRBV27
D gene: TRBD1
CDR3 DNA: TGTGCCAGCAGTCCCCAACAGGGGGCTCCCTCCTACGAGCAGTACTTC
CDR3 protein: CASSPQQGAPSYEQYF

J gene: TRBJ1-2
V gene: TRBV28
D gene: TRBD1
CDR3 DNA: TGTGCCAGCAGTTTCTCGAGACAGGGGACCATATCCTATGGCTACACCTTC
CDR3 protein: CASSFSRQGTISYGYTF

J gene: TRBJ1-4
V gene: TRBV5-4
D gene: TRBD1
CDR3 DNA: TGTGCCAGCAGCCCGGACAGGGGGCATGAAAAACTGCTTTTT
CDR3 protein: CASSPDRGHEKLLF

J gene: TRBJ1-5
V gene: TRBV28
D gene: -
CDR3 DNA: TGTGCCAGCATTCCGGCCGGGAGTAACAGCAATCAGCCCCAGCATTTT
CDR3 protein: CASIPAGSNSNQPQHF

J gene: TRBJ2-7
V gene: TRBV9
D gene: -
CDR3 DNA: TGTGCCAGCAGCGTTTCCCCCTACTACGAGCAGTACTTC
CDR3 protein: CASSVSPYYEQYF

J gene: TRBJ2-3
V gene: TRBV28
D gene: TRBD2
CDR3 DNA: TGTGCCAGCACACCCCTCCGCCCTAGCGGGAGGGTTGGAACAGATACGCAGTATTTT
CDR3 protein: CASTPLRPSGRVGTDTQYF

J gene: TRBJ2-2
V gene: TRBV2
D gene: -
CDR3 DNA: TGTGCCAGCAGTCAGGACACTGTTGTGAACACCGGGGAGCTGTTTTTT
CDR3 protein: CASSQDTVVNTGELFF

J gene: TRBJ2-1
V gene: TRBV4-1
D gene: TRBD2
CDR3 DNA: TGCGCCAGCAGCGTCGGGGTCAGTAGCGGGAGGAATGAGCAGTTCTTC
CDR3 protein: CASSVGVSSGRNEQFF

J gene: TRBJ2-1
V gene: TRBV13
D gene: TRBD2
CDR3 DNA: TGTGCCAGCAGCTTACGACCCCAACTAGCGGGAGTTAGGAATGAGCAGTTCTTC
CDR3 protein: CASSLRPQLAGVRNEQFF